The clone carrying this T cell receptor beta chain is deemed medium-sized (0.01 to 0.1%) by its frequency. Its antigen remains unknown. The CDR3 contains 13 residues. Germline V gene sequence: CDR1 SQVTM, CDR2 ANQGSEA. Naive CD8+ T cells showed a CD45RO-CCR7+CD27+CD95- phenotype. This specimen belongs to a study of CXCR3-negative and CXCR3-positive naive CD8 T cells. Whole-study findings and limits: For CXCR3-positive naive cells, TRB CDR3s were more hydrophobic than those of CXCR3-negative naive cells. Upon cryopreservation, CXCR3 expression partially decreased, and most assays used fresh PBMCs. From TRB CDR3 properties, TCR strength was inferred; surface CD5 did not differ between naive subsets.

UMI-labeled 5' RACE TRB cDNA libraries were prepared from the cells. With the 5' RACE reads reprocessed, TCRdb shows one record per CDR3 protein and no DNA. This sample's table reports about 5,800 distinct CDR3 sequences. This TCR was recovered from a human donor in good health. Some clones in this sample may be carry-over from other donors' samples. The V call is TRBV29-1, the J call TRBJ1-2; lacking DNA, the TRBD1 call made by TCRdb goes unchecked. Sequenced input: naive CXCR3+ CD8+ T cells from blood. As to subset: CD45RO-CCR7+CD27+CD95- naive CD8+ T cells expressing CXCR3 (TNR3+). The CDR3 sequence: CSVEAGDYYGYTF.